A selection of T cell receptor beta chains follows, all from one sample in a study of cytomegalovirus exposure and HLA in healthy donors. Here immunoSEQ multiplex PCR was the method, and the copy in TCRdb shows in-frame clones only, minus some. Here the sample spans around 150,000 clones, roughly 80% being singletons. Sequenced input: PBMCs. The receptor set was obtained from a female donor in good health and CMV-seronegative. Each CDR3 is given with its conserved first and last residue. The order of the fields is CDR3 length, D gene, J gene, clone size, V gene, CDR3 DNA, CDR3 protein. D genes are given only for firm matches. Clone sizes are given selectively: once, few, many, or a class where the clone is expanded.

cdr3_length: 14
d_call: TRBD1
j_call: TRBJ1-2
clone_size: few
v_call: TRBV13
cdr3_nt: TGTGCCAGCAGCTGGGGGAGACAGGGAGGCGGCTACACCTTC
cdr3_aa: CASSWGRQGGGYTF

cdr3_length: 12
d_call: NA
j_call: TRBJ1-5
clone_size: NA
v_call: TRBV6-1
cdr3_nt: TGTGCCAGCAGGACGGGGAATCAGCCCCAGCATTTT
cdr3_aa: CASRTGNQPQHF

cdr3_length: 15
d_call: TRBD2
j_call: TRBJ2-7
clone_size: NA
v_call: TRBV5-4
cdr3_nt: TGTGCCAGCAGCCTGGGGGAGGGGTCCTTGTACGAGCAGTACTTC
cdr3_aa: CASSLGEGSLYEQYF

cdr3_length: 17
d_call: NA
j_call: TRBJ1-3
clone_size: NA
v_call: TRBV4-1
cdr3_nt: TGCGCCAGCAGCCAAGATATCAGGGTTGCGCCTGGAAACACCATATATTTT
cdr3_aa: CASSQDIRVAPGNTIYF

cdr3_length: 13
d_call: TRBD1
j_call: TRBJ2-7
clone_size: few
v_call: TRBV7-2
cdr3_nt: TGTGCCAGCAGCTGGGACAGGGTGTACGAGCAGTACTTC
cdr3_aa: CASSWDRVYEQYF

cdr3_length: 13
d_call: TRBD1
j_call: TRBJ2-7
clone_size: NA
v_call: TRBV5-1
cdr3_nt: TGCGCCAGCAGCTCGGACAGGGAGTACGAGCAGTACTTC
cdr3_aa: CASSSDREYEQYF

cdr3_length: 15
d_call: TRBD2
j_call: TRBJ2-7
clone_size: NA
v_call: TRBV9
cdr3_nt: TGTGCCAGCAGCGTAGTGAGCGGGAGTCTCCACGAGCAGTACTTC
cdr3_aa: CASSVVSGSLHEQYF

cdr3_length: 15
d_call: TRBD1
j_call: TRBJ1-5
clone_size: NA
v_call: TRBV2
cdr3_nt: TGTGCCAGCAGTGGGCTGACAGGGGGGAATCAGCCCCAGCATTTT
cdr3_aa: CASSGLTGGNQPQHF

cdr3_length: 16
d_call: TRBD1
j_call: TRBJ1-6
clone_size: few
v_call: TRBV19
cdr3_nt: TGTGCCAGTAGTGGAACAGGGGGCGGCTATAATTCACCCCTCCACTTT
cdr3_aa: CASSGTGGGYNSPLHF

cdr3_length: 15
d_call: NA
j_call: TRBJ2-2
clone_size: NA
v_call: TRBV6-6
cdr3_nt: TGTGCCAGCCGGGTCCGGAGACAGGACACCGGGGAGCTGTTTTTT
cdr3_aa: CASRVRRQDTGELFF

cdr3_length: 13
d_call: NA
j_call: TRBJ1-3
clone_size: NA
v_call: TRBV30
cdr3_nt: TGTGCCTGGAGTGTAGGGGTTGGAAACACCATATATTTT
cdr3_aa: CAWSVGVGNTIYF

cdr3_length: 13
d_call: TRBD1
j_call: TRBJ2-2
clone_size: NA
v_call: TRBV6-6
cdr3_nt: TGTGCCAGCAGTGGGACAGACACCGGGGAGCTGTTTTTT
cdr3_aa: CASSGTDTGELFF

cdr3_length: 12
d_call: NA
j_call: TRBJ2-1
clone_size: NA
v_call: TRBV19
cdr3_nt: TGTGCCAGTACTACCATAGGGGGTAGTCAGTTCTTC
cdr3_aa: CASTTIGGSQFF

cdr3_length: 16
d_call: NA
j_call: TRBJ2-1
clone_size: NA
v_call: TRBV7-9
cdr3_nt: TGTGCCAGCAGCTTAGCCCCTCATCGGGGAACCGATGAGCAGTTCTTC
cdr3_aa: CASSLAPHRGTDEQFF

cdr3_length: 15
d_call: TRBD1
j_call: TRBJ2-7
clone_size: NA
v_call: TRBV10-3
cdr3_nt: TGTGCCATCAGCGGGAAACCGGGACAGCAAGGGGAGCAGTACTTC
cdr3_aa: CAISGKPGQQGEQYF

cdr3_length: 14
d_call: NA
j_call: TRBJ1-2
clone_size: NA
v_call: TRBV30
cdr3_nt: TGTGCCTGGAGTAAGTACCAGGGAAACTATGGCTACACCTTC
cdr3_aa: CAWSKYQGNYGYTF

cdr3_length: 15
d_call: TRBD1
j_call: TRBJ1-5
clone_size: NA
v_call: TRBV9
cdr3_nt: TGTGCCAGCAGCCAGGGACAGGGGACCCATCAGCCCCAGCATTTT
cdr3_aa: CASSQGQGTHQPQHF

cdr3_length: 18
d_call: NA
j_call: TRBJ1-1
clone_size: NA
v_call: TRBV2
cdr3_nt: TGTGCCAGCAGTGAGTTGGTGGTGGGGGGGCTGAGGAACACTGAAGCTTTCTTT
cdr3_aa: CASSELVVGGLRNTEAFF

cdr3_length: 16
d_call: TRBD2
j_call: TRBJ2-1
clone_size: NA
v_call: TRBV5-5
cdr3_nt: TGTGCCAGCAGCTTGGGGATAGCGGGTACGTACAATGAGCAGTTCTTC
cdr3_aa: CASSLGIAGTYNEQFF

cdr3_length: 19
d_call: TRBD2
j_call: TRBJ2-1
clone_size: NA
v_call: TRBV7-9
cdr3_nt: TGTGCCAGCAGCCCCGGGACTAGCGGGGCCCCGGGGTCCTACAATGAGCAGTTCTTC
cdr3_aa: CASSPGTSGAPGSYNEQFF

cdr3_length: 13
d_call: NA
j_call: TRBJ2-7
clone_size: NA
v_call: TRBV6-5
cdr3_nt: TGTGCCAGCAGAGCGTCTTCGTACTACGAGCAGTACTTC
cdr3_aa: CASRASSYYEQYF

cdr3_length: 15
d_call: TRBD1
j_call: TRBJ1-2
clone_size: NA
v_call: TRBV5-1
cdr3_nt: TGCGCCAGCTCGCTATGGGACAGGACTATCTATGGCTACACCTTC
cdr3_aa: CASSLWDRTIYGYTF

cdr3_length: 17
d_call: NA
j_call: TRBJ2-2
clone_size: NA
v_call: TRBV12-5
cdr3_nt: TGTGCTAGTGGTTTGTCCTCGACTGGCGGTGACACCGGGGAGCTGTTTTTT
cdr3_aa: CASGLSSTGGDTGELFF

cdr3_length: 14
d_call: NA
j_call: TRBJ1-2
clone_size: NA
v_call: TRBV19
cdr3_nt: TGTGCCAGTAGTGCCGCCAGGGCTAACTATGGCTACACCTTC
cdr3_aa: CASSAARANYGYTF

cdr3_length: 15
d_call: TRBD2
j_call: TRBJ2-7
clone_size: NA
v_call: TRBV19
cdr3_nt: TGTGCCAGTAGCATAGGGACTAGCGGGGGTCGCGAGCAGTACTTC
cdr3_aa: CASSIGTSGGREQYF

cdr3_length: 16
d_call: TRBD2
j_call: TRBJ2-3
clone_size: NA
v_call: TRBV27
cdr3_nt: TGTGCCAGCAGTAGAATAGCGGGGCTGAGCACAGATACGCAGTATTTT
cdr3_aa: CASSRIAGLSTDTQYF

cdr3_length: 14
d_call: TRBD1
j_call: TRBJ2-5
clone_size: NA
v_call: TRBV5-5
cdr3_nt: TGTGCCAGCAGCTTGGGTCCGGACAGGGGGACCCAGTACTTC
cdr3_aa: CASSLGPDRGTQYF

cdr3_length: 16
d_call: TRBD2
j_call: TRBJ2-5
clone_size: NA
v_call: TRBV10-3
cdr3_nt: TGTGCCATCAGTGAGCGGGCTAGCGGGAGGGGAGAGACCCAGTACTTC
cdr3_aa: CAISERASGRGETQYF

cdr3_length: 15
d_call: TRBD1
j_call: TRBJ1-1
clone_size: NA
v_call: TRBV5-1
cdr3_nt: TGCGCCAGCAGCTTGGGGGCAGGGGGCCTCACTGAAGCTTTCTTT
cdr3_aa: CASSLGAGGLTEAFF

cdr3_length: 14
d_call: NA
j_call: TRBJ1-1
clone_size: once
v_call: TRBV7-8
cdr3_nt: TGTGCCAGCAGCTTAGGAGGGGGGAACACTGAAGCTTTCTTT
cdr3_aa: CASSLGGGNTEAFF

cdr3_length: 12
d_call: NA
j_call: TRBJ1-4
clone_size: once
v_call: TRBV7-9
cdr3_nt: TGTGCCAGCAGCTGGACAGCTGAAAAACTGTTTTTT
cdr3_aa: CASSWTAEKLFF

cdr3_length: 14
d_call: TRBD1
j_call: TRBJ2-5
clone_size: NA
v_call: TRBV10-3
cdr3_nt: TGTGCCATCAGTGGGGGCAGGGGGCAAGAGACCCAGTACTTC
cdr3_aa: CAISGGRGQETQYF

cdr3_length: 15
d_call: NA
j_call: TRBJ1-1
clone_size: NA
v_call: TRBV11-2
cdr3_nt: TGTGCCAGCAGCTTTGGTCAGGGACTCAACACTGAAGCTTTCTTT
cdr3_aa: CASSFGQGLNTEAFF

cdr3_length: 15
d_call: TRBD1
j_call: TRBJ2-2
clone_size: NA
v_call: TRBV5-1
cdr3_nt: TGCGCCAGCAGCTCCGGACAGGGGAACACCGGGGAGCTGTTTTTT
cdr3_aa: CASSSGQGNTGELFF

cdr3_length: 13
d_call: TRBD2
j_call: TRBJ2-7
clone_size: NA
v_call: TRBV27
cdr3_nt: TGTGCCAGCAGATCTAGCGGGGGGTACGAGCAGTACTTC
cdr3_aa: CASRSSGGYEQYF

cdr3_length: 14
d_call: NA
j_call: TRBJ2-7
clone_size: NA
v_call: TRBV5-1
cdr3_nt: TGCGCCAGCAGCTTGTTCCGGGGGACCTACGAGCAGTACTTC
cdr3_aa: CASSLFRGTYEQYF

cdr3_length: 14
d_call: NA
j_call: TRBJ2-1
clone_size: few
v_call: TRBV5-1
cdr3_nt: TGCGCCAGCAGCTTCCCGCTAAACGCGAATGAGCAGTTCTTC
cdr3_aa: CASSFPLNANEQFF

cdr3_length: 14
d_call: NA
j_call: TRBJ2-5
clone_size: once
v_call: TRBV18
cdr3_nt: TGTGCCAGCTCACCACTAGCGGCTGAAGAGACCCAGTACTTC
cdr3_aa: CASSPLAAEETQYF

cdr3_length: 12
d_call: NA
j_call: TRBJ2-3
clone_size: NA
v_call: TRBV27
cdr3_nt: TGTGCCAGCAGTTTCTCCCAGGCTACGCAGTATTTT
cdr3_aa: CASSFSQATQYF

cdr3_length: 14
d_call: NA
j_call: TRBJ1-6
clone_size: once
v_call: TRBV6-6
cdr3_nt: TGTGCCAGCAGTTACTCGAAGAGTAATTCACCCCTCCACTTT
cdr3_aa: CASSYSKSNSPLHF

cdr3_length: 17
d_call: TRBD2
j_call: TRBJ2-5
clone_size: NA
v_call: TRBV27
cdr3_nt: TGTGCCAGCAGCACCACGGGACTAGCGGGGGGGCCTGAGACCCAGTACTTC
cdr3_aa: CASSTTGLAGGPETQYF

cdr3_length: 13
d_call: NA
j_call: TRBJ1-1
clone_size: few
v_call: TRBV5-1
cdr3_nt: TGCGCCAGCAGCTTGAGAGGGAACACTGAAGCTTTCTTT
cdr3_aa: CASSLRGNTEAFF

cdr3_length: 17
d_call: TRBD1
j_call: TRBJ1-6
clone_size: NA
v_call: TRBV30
cdr3_nt: TGTGCCTGGAGTGGACAGGGAGGACTAAAAGATAATTCACCCCTCCACTTT
cdr3_aa: CAWSGQGGLKDNSPLHF

cdr3_length: 12
d_call: NA
j_call: TRBJ2-7
clone_size: NA
v_call: TRBV4-2
cdr3_nt: TGTGCCAGCAACCAAGTCTCTTCCGAGCAGTACTTC
cdr3_aa: CASNQVSSEQYF

cdr3_length: 15
d_call: TRBD2
j_call: TRBJ2-1
clone_size: NA
v_call: TRBV30
cdr3_nt: TGTGCCTGGAGTGTCGGGAGCGGGAACTACAATGAGCAGTTCTTC
cdr3_aa: CAWSVGSGNYNEQFF

cdr3_length: 14
d_call: TRBD2
j_call: TRBJ2-3
clone_size: NA
v_call: TRBV2
cdr3_nt: TGTGCCAGCAGGCTTAGCGGGAGCACAGATACGCAGTATTTT
cdr3_aa: CASRLSGSTDTQYF

cdr3_length: 18
d_call: TRBD1
j_call: TRBJ1-4
clone_size: NA
v_call: TRBV7-2
cdr3_nt: TGTGCCAGCAGCGCTGCCGGGACAGGGGGGTATTCTAATGAAAAACTGTTTTTT
cdr3_aa: CASSAAGTGGYSNEKLFF

cdr3_length: 18
d_call: NA
j_call: TRBJ1-4
clone_size: few
v_call: TRBV4-1
cdr3_nt: TGCGCCAGCAGCCACCTACTGATACTAGGGCGAGCTAATGAAAAACTGTTTTTT
cdr3_aa: CASSHLLILGRANEKLFF

cdr3_length: 13
d_call: NA
j_call: TRBJ1-2
clone_size: NA
v_call: TRBV5-1
cdr3_nt: TGCGCCAGCAGCTTGGGTCCCGGGGAAGGCTACACCTTC
cdr3_aa: CASSLGPGEGYTF

cdr3_length: 15
d_call: TRBD1
j_call: TRBJ1-4
clone_size: NA
v_call: TRBV7-2
cdr3_nt: TGTGCCAGCAGCTACTCCGGGACAGGGGACGAAAAACTGTTTTTT
cdr3_aa: CASSYSGTGDEKLFF

cdr3_length: 13
d_call: TRBD1
j_call: TRBJ2-7
clone_size: few
v_call: TRBV11-2
cdr3_nt: TGTGCCAGCAGCTTATGGGCAGGGGGCGAGCAGTACTTC
cdr3_aa: CASSLWAGGEQYF

cdr3_length: 16
d_call: TRBD1
j_call: TRBJ2-7
clone_size: NA
v_call: TRBV5-1
cdr3_nt: TGCGCCAGCACCGAAGCAGGTCGGGACAGGCATTACGAGCAGTACTTC
cdr3_aa: CASTEAGRDRHYEQYF